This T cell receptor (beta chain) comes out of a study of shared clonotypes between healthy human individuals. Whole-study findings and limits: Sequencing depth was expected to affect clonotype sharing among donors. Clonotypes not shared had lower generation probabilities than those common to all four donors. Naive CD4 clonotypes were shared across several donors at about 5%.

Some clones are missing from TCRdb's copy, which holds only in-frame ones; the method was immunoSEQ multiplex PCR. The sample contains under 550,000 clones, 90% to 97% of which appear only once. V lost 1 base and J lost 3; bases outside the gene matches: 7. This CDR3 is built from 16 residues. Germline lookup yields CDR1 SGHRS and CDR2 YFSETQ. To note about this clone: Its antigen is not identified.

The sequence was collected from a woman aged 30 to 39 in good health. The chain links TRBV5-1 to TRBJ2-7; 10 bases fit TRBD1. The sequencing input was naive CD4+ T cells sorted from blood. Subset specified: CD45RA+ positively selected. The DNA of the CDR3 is TGCGCCAGCAGCTTGTGGAGTGGGACAGGGGTCTACGAGCAGTACTTC. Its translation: CASSLWSGTGVYEQYF.